The present T cell receptor beta chain was sequenced within a study of T cells in Graves' hyperthyroidism and ophthalmopathy. The CDR3 consists of 14 residues. The ends were cut back, 5 bases at V and 8 bases at J, with 16 bases in the middle. Germline V gene data show CDR1 as SGHTA and CDR2 as FQGNSA. This clonotype was seen at least ten times. Antigen unknown. An absence of ophthalmopathy progression within 18 months meant stable Graves' hyperthyroidism. Used for diagnoses were clinical symptoms, serum thyroxine and TRAb, thyroid ultrasound and orbital computed tomography. Findings and limits, study-wide: Clonotypes that were expanded in thyroid above 0.001 mostly appeared in blood too. It was a median about 7.1 months before onset that the model predicted ophthalmopathy.

The investigators amplified TCR beta CDR3 regions from RNA transcripts. Using the HTBI primer set, a first-round RT-PCR was run on the TCR CDR3. TCRdb re-derived calls from the multiplex PCR reads in MiXCR, one entry per CDR3 protein. The sample lists hundreds of thousands of distinct CDR3 sequences; approximately 15% were seen once. The rearrangement joins TRBV7-2 to TRBJ2-1; D is perhaps TRBD2 (6 bases). The TCR sequence derives from a woman younger than 35 with Graves' hyperthyroidism. Sequencing input: blood. CDR3 DNA sequence: TGTGCCAGCAGCATGAGCCGCGGGGTGTATGAGCAGTTCTTC. Translation: CASSMSRGVYEQFF.